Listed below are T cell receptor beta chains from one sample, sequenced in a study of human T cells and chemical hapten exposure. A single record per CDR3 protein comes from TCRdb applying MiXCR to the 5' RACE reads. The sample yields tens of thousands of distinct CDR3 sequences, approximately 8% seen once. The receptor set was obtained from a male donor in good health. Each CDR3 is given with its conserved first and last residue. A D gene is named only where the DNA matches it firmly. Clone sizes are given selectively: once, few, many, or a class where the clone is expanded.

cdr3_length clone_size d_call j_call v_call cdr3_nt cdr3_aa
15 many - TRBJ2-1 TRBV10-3 TGTGCCATCAGTGAGACAGGGAGCTCCTACAATGAGCAGTTCTTC CAISETGSSYNEQFF
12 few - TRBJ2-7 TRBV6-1 TGTGCCAGCACACAGGGAACCTACGAGCAGTACTTC CASTQGTYEQYF
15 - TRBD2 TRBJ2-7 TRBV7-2 TGTGCCAGCAGCTTAGGACTAGCGGGGGGCGTAGGGCAGTACTTC CASSLGLAGGVGQYF
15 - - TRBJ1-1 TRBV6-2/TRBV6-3 TGTGCCAGCAGTCATCGACAGCATTCGAACACTGAAGCTTTCTTT CASSHRQHSNTEAFF
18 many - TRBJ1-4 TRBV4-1 TGCGCCAGCAGCCAAGAGGGGCACAGGACCTTCTCTAATGAAAAACTGTTTTTT CASSQEGHRTFSNEKLFF
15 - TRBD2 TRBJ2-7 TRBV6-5 TGTGCCAGCAGTATACTAGCGGGGGCCGGGTACGAGCAGTACTTC CASSILAGAGYEQYF
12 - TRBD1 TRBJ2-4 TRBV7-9 TGTGCCAGCAGCTTTGGGACAGGGATTCAGTACTTC CASSFGTGIQYF
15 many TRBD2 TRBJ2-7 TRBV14 TGTGCCAGCAGTCAATCTAGCGGGGGCTCCTACGAGCAGTACTTC CASSQSSGGSYEQYF
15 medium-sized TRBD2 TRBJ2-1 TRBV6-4 TGTGCCAGCAGTGACTCTAGCGGGGGGGCCAATGAGCAGTTCTTC CASSDSSGGANEQFF
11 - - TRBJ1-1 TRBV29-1 TGCACGACGACAGGGAACACTGAAGCTTTCTTT CTTTGNTEAFF
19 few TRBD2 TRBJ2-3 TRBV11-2 TGTGCCAGCAGCTCACTCCTCGTTACGGCTAGCGGGGGTATATATACGCAGTATTTT CASSSLLVTASGGIYTQYF
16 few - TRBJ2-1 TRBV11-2 TGTGCCAGCAGCTTAGATGGGGCGGGACGGGGCAATGAGCAGTTCTTC CASSLDGAGRGNEQFF
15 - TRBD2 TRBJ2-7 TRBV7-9 TGTGCCAGCCTCCCCCCTAGCGGGAGTCGCTACGAGCAGTACTTC CASLPPSGSRYEQYF
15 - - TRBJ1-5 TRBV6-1 TGTGCCAGCAGTGAAGTGGCTGTGGGCAGCCAGCCCCAGCATTTT CASSEVAVGSQPQHF
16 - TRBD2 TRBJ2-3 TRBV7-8 TGTGCCAGCAGCTCTCCCCTAGCGGGAGTAGCAGATACGCAGTATTTT CASSSPLAGVADTQYF
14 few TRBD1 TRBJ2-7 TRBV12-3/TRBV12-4 TGTGCCAGCAGTTTCCCAGGGGGCTTCTACGAGCAGTACTTC CASSFPGGFYEQYF
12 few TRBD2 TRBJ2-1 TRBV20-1 TGCAGTGCTGGCGGGAGGTACAATGAGCAGTTCTTC CSAGGRYNEQFF
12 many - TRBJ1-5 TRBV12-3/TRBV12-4 TGTGCCAGCAGTTTACCTAATCAGCCCCAGCATTTT CASSLPNQPQHF
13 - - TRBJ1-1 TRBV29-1 TGCAGCGTTGAAGGAGGGGGGGGCACTGAAGCTTTCTTT CSVEGGGGTEAFF
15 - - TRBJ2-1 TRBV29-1 TGCAGCGTTGAAGCTGCCGAACGAGCCTACAATGAGCAGTTCTTC CSVEAAERAYNEQFF
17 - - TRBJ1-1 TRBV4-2 TGTGCCAGCAGCCCGGCAGCGGGCACTGGGCGGGGAACTGAAGCTTTCTTT CASSPAAGTGRGTEAFF
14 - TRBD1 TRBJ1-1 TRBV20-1 TGCAGTGCTAGGGCAGGGGGATGGGGCACTGAAGCTTTCTTT CSARAGGWGTEAFF
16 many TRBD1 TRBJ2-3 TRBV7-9 TGTGCCAGCAGCTTGAGGCCGGGACAGGGCACAGATACGCAGTATTTT CASSLRPGQGTDTQYF
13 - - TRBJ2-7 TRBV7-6 TGTGCCAGCAGCTTAGCTGGGAGCTACGAGCAGTACTTC CASSLAGSYEQYF
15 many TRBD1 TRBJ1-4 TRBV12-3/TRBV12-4 TGTGCCAGCAGTGCAAACAGGGGGGGTAATGAAAAACTGTTTTTT CASSANRGGNEKLFF
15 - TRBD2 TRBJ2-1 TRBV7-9 TGTGCCAGCAGCTTCAAACTAGCGGGAGTCGATGAGCAGTTCTTC CASSFKLAGVDEQFF
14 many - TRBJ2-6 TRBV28 TGTGCCAGCAGTTTAAGTACTGGGGCCAACGTCCTGACTTTC CASSLSTGANVLTF
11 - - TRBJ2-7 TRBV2 TGTGCCAGCAGACAGGGAGGCGAGCAGTACTTC CASRQGGEQYF
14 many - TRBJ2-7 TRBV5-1 TGCGCCAGCAGCCAAGGGGGGGGGTACGGCGAGCAGTACTTC CASSQGGGYGEQYF
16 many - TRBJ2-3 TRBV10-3 TGTGCCATCAGTGGGTCAGCGGGTCCTTACACAGATACGCAGTATTTT CAISGSAGPYTDTQYF
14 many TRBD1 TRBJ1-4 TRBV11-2 TGTGCCAGCAGCTCCACAGGGGGCTCTGAAAAACTGTTTTTT CASSSTGGSEKLFF
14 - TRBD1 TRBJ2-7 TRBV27 TGTGCCAGCAGTCCACGACAGGGCTCCTACGAGCAGTACTTC CASSPRQGSYEQYF
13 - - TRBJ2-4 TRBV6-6 TGTGCCAGCATTGACGACAGTAGGAACATTCAGTACTTC CASIDDSRNIQYF
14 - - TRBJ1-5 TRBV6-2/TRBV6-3 TGTGCCAGCAACGAAGCAGGTGGCGGTCAGCCCCAGCATTTT CASNEAGGGQPQHF
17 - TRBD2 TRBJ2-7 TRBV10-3 TGTGCCATCAGTGAGTCCCTCTTGGACGGGAGGCTTGACGAGCAGTACTTC CAISESLLDGRLDEQYF
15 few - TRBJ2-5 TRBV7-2 TGTGCCAGCAGCTTAGGGCTCACCAGGCAAGAGACCCAGTACTTC CASSLGLTRQETQYF
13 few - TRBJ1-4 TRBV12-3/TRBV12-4 TGTGCCAGCAGTTTACGGGAGAATGAAAAACTGTTTTTT CASSLRENEKLFF
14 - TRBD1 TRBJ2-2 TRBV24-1 TGTGCCTCCTCCGGGACAGATAACACCGGGGAGCTGTTTTTT CASSGTDNTGELFF
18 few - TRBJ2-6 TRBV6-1 TGTGCCAGCAGTGTATTGGTGGGAGGGGGCTCTGGGGCCAACGTCCTGACTTTC CASSVLVGGGSGANVLTF
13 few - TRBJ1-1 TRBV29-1 TGCAGCGTTGTTAGGGGCTTGAACACTGAAGCTTTCTTT CSVVRGLNTEAFF
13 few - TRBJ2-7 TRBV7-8 TGTGCCAGCAGCTTATGGGCGGGCGACGAGCAGTACTTC CASSLWAGDEQYF
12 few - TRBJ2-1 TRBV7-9 TGTGCCAGCAGCTCCCGACGCAATGAGCAGTTCTTC CASSSRRNEQFF
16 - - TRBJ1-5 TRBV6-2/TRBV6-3 TGTGCCAGCAGTTACGCTCCCGGGCAGGGACATCAGCCCCAGCATTTT CASSYAPGQGHQPQHF
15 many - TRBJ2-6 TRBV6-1 TGTGCCAGCAGTGCACAGGTCTCTGGGGCCAACGTCCTGACTTTC CASSAQVSGANVLTF